This T cell receptor (beta chain) was recovered during a study of cytomegalovirus exposure and HLA in healthy donors. Study observations and caveats: Association of 17,000 or so TCR beta sequences with HLA alleles was found at 0.05 false discovery rate in a later analysis. The CMV antigen specificity of a few CMV-associated chains was confirmed through in vitro analysis. Some highly shared sequence variants likely arose as a pipeline artifact. In a later analysis, V- and J-gene trimming of beta chains associated with a DCLRE1C missense variant, replicated independently.

V shed 4 bases and J 4 bases; nucleotides not matched to a gene: 12. The CDR3 consists of 18 residues. Germline V CDR1 and CDR2: SGHRS, YFSETQ. PCR used 60 Vbeta primers and 13 Jbeta primers. The protocol was immunoSEQ multiplex PCR, while the TCRdb copy is restricted to in-frame clones and leaves out a portion. The data hold 70,000 to 85,000 clones, with 62% observed a single time. In the case of this clone: Antigen unknown.

This TCR came from a male donor in good health and CMV-seropositive. The sequenced sample was PBMCs. This chain uses TRBV5-1 with TRBJ2-3; 13 positions match TRBD2. CDR3 amino acids: CASSLGSWTSGRPDTQYF. CDR3 nucleotides: TGCGCCAGCAGCCTCGGCTCCTGGACTAGCGGGAGACCAGATACGCAGTATTTT.